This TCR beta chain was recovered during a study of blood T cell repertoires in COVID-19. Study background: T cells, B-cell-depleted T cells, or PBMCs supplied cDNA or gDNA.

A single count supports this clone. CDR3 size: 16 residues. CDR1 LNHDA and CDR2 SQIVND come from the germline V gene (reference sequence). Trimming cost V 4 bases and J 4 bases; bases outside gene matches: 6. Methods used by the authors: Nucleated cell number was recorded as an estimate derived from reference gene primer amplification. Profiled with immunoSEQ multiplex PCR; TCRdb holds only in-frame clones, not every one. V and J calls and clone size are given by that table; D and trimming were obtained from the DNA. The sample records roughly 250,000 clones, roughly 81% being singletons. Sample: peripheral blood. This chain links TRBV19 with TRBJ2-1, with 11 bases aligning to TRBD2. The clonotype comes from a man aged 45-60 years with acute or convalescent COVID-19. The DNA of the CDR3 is TGTGCCAGTAGTAAGTCAGGACTAGCGGGTTACAATGAGCAGTTCTTC. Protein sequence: CASSKSGLAGYNEQFF.